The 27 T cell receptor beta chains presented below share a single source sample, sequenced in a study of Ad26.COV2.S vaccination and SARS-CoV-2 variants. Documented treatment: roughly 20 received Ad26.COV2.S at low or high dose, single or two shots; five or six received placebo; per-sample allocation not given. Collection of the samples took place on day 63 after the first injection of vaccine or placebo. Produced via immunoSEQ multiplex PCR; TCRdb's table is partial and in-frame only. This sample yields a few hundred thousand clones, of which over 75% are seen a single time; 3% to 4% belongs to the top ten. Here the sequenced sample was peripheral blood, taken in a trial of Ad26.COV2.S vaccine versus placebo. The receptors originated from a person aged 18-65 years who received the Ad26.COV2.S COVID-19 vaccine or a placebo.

This CDR3 reads CASSQDEGQGGYGYTF. CDR3 nucleotides: TGTGCCAGCAGCCAAGATGAGGGACAGGGAGGTTATGGCTACACCTTC. The chain has TRBV4-2 and TRBJ1-2; 9 bases line up with TRBD1. CDR1 and CDR2 (germline): LGHNA, YNFKEQ. This CDR3 comprises 16 residues. V lost 0 bases and J lost 5; bases outside the gene matches: 7.

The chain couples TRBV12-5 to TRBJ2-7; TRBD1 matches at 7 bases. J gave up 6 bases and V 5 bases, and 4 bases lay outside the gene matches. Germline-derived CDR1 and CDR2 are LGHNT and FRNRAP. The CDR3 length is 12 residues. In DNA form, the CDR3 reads TGTGCTAGTGGTCCGTCAGGGGGCGAGCAGTACTTC. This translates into CASGPSGGEQYF. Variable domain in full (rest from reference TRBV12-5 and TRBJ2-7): DARVTQTPRHKVTEMGQEVTMRCQPILGHNTVFWYRQTMMQGLELLAYFRNRAPLDDSGMPKDRFSAEMPDATLATLKIQPSEPRDSAVYFCASGPSGGEQYFGPGTRLTVT.

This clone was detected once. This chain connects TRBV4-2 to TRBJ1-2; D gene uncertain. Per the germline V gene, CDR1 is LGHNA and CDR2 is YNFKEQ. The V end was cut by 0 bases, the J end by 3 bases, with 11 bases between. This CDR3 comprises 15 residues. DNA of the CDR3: TGTGCCAGCAGCCAAGATATGGTGACTTACTATGGCTACACCTTC. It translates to CASSQDMVTYYGYTF.

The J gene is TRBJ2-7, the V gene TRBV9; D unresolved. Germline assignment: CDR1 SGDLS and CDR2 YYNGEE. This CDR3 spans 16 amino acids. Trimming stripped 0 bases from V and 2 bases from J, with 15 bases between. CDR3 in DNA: TGTGCCAGCAGCGTAGGGGGTGCCCCAAGTACCTACGAGCAGTACTTC. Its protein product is CASSVGGAPSTYEQYF. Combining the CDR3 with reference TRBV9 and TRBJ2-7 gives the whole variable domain DSGVTQTPKHLITATGQRVTLRCSPRSGDLSVYWYQQSLDQGLQFLIQYYNGEERAKGNILERFSAQQFPDLHSELNLSSLELGDSALYFCASSVGGAPSTYEQYFGPGTRLTVT.

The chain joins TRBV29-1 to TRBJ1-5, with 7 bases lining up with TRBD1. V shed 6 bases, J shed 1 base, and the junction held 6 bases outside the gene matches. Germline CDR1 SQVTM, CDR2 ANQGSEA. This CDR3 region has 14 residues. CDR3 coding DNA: TGCAGCGTCTGCGACAGGGACAGCAATCAGCCCCAGCATTTT. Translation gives CSVCDRDSNQPQHF. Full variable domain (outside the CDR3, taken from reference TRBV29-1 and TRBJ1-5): SAVISQKPSRDICQRGTSLTIQCQVDSQVTMMFWYRQQPGQSLTLIATANQGSEATYESGFVIDKFPISRPNLTFSTLTVSNMSPEDSSIYLCSVCDRDSNQPQHFGDGTRLSIL.

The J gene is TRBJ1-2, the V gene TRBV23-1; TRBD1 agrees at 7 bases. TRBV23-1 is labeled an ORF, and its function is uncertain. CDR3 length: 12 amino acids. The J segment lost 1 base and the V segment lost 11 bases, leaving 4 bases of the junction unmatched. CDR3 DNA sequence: TGCGCCCGAAGGGACAGTAACTATGGCTACACCTTC. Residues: CARRDSNYGYTF.

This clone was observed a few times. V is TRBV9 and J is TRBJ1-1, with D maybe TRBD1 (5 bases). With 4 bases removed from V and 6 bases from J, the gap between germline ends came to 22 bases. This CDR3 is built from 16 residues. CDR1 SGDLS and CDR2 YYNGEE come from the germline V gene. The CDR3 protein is CASSPLSGGGTAEAFF. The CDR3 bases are TGTGCCAGCAGCCCTTTATCGGGGGGAGGCACGGCTGAAGCTTTCTTT. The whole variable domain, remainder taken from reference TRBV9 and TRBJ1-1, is DSGVTQTPKHLITATGQRVTLRCSPRSGDLSVYWYQQSLDQGLQFLIQYYNGEERAKGNILERFSAQQFPDLHSELNLSSLELGDSALYFCASSPLSGGGTAEAFFGQGTRLTVV.

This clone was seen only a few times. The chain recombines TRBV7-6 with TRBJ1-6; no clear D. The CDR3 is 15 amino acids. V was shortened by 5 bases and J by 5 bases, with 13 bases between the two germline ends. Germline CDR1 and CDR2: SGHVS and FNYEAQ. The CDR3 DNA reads TGTGCCAGCAGCGCCCGGGATCTGAATAATTCACCCCTCCACTTT. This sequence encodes CASSARDLNNSPLHF. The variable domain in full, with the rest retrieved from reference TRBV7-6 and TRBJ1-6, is GAGVSQSPRYKVTKRGQDVALRCDPISGHVSLYWYRQALGQGPEFLTYFNYEAQQDKSGLPNDRFSAERPEGSISTLTIQRTEQRDSAMYRCASSARDLNNSPLHFGNGTRLTVT.

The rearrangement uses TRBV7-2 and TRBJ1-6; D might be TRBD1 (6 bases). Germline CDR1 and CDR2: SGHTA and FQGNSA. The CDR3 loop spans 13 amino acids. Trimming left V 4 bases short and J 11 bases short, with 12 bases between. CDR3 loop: CASSSGGQPPLHF. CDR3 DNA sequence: TGTGCCAGCAGCTCGGGGGGGCAGCCACCCCTCCACTTT.

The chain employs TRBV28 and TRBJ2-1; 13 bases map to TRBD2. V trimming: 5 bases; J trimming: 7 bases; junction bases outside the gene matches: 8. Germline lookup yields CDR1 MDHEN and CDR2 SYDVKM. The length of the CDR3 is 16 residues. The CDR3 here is CASSPQGLAGDNEQFF. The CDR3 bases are TGTGCCAGCAGTCCCCAAGGACTAGCGGGAGATAATGAGCAGTTCTTC.

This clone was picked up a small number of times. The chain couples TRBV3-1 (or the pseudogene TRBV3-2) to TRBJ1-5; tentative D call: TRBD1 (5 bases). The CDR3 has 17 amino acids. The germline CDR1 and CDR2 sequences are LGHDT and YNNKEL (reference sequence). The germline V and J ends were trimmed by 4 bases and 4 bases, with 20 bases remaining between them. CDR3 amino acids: CASSLGGGRKLNQPQHF. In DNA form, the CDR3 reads TGTGCCAGCAGCCTTGGTGGGGGACGGAAATTAAATCAGCCCCAGCATTTT.

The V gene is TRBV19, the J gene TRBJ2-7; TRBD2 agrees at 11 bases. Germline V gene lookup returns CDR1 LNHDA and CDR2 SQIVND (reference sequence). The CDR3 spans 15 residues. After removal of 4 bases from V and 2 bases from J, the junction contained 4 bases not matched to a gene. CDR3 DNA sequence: TGTGCCAGTAGTACCGGGACTAGCGGCGCCTACGAGCAGTACTTC. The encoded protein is CASSTGTSGAYEQYF.

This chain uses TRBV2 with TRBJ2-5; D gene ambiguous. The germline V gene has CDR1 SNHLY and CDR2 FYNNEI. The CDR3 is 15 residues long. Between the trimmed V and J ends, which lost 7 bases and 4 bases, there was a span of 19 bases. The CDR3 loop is CASKLERPPRETQYF. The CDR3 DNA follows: TGTGCCAGCAAGTTGGAGCGCCCGCCAAGAGAGACCCAGTACTTC.

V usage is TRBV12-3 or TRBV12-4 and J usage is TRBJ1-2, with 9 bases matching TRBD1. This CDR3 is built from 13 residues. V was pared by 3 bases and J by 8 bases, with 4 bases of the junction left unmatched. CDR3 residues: CASSFRTGEGYTF. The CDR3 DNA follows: TGTGCCAGCAGTTTCCGGACAGGGGAGGGCTACACCTTC.

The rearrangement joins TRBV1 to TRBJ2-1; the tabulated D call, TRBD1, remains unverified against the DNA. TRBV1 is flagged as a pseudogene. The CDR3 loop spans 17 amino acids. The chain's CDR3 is CTSSPTRQQGRINEQFF. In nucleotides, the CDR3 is TGCACCAGCAGCCCGACCAGGCAACAGGGACGGATCAATGAGCAGTTCTTC.

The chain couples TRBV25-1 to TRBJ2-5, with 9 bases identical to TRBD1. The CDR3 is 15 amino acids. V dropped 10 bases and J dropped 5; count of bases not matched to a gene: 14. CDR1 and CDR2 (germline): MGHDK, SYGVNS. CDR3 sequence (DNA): TGTGCCACCGGGAAACAGGACAGGGGTTTCGAGACCCAGTACTTC. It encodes CATGKQDRGFETQYF.

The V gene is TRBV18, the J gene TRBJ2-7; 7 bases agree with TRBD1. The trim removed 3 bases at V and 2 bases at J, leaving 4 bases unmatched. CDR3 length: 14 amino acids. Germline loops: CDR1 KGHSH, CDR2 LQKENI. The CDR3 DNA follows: TGTGCCAGCTCACCGCGGACAGGAACCTACGAGCAGTACTTC. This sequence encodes CASSPRTGTYEQYF.

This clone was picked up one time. CDR3 region: CAWSVMGTGWGSNYGYTF. The DNA of the CDR3 is TGTGCCTGGAGTGTAATGGGGACAGGGTGGGGATCTAACTATGGCTACACCTTC. The rearrangement uses TRBV30 and TRBJ1-2, with 9 bases lining up with TRBD1. Germline V gives CDR1 GTSNPN, CDR2 SVGIG (reference sequence). The junction had 11 bases not matched to a gene; V was cut back by 0 bases and J by 0 bases. CDR3 size: 18 residues.

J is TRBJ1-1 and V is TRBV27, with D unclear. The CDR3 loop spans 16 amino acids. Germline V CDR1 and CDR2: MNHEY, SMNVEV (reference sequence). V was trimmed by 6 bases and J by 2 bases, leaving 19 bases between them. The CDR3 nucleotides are TGTGCCAGCAGAACCGTGTCCTCGCCAGGTAACACTGAAGCTTTCTTT. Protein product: CASRTVSSPGNTEAFF.

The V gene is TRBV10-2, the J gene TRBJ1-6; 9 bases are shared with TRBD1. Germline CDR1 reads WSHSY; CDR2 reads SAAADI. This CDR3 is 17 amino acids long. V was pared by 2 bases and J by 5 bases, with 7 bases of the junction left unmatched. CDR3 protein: CASSEPRTGVNNSPLHF. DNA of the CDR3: TGCGCCAGCAGTGAGCCAAGGACAGGGGTTAATAATTCACCCCTCCACTTT.

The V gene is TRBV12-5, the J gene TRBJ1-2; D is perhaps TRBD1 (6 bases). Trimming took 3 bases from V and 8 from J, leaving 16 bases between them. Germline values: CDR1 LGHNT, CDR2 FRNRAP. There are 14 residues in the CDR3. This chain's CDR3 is CASGFGAGAYGYTF. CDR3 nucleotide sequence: TGTGCTAGTGGTTTCGGGGCGGGGGCTTACGGCTACACCTTC.

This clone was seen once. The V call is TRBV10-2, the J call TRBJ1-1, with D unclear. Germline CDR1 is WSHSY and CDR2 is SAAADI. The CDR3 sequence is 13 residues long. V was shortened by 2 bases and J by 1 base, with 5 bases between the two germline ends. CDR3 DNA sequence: TGCGCCAGCAGTGAGCCAGGGAACACTGAAGCTTTCTTT. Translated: CASSEPGNTEAFF.

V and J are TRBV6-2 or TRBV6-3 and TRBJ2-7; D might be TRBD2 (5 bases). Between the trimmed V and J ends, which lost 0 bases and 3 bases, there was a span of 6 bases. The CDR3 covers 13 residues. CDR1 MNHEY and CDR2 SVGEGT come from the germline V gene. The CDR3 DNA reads TGTGCCAGCAGTTACTCGAGGGACTACGAGCAGTACTTC. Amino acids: CASSYSRDYEQYF.

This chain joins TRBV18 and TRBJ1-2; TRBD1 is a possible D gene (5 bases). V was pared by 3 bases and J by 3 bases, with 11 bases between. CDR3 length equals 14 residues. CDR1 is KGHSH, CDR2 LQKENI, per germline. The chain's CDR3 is CASSPGEGHYGYTF. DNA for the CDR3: TGTGCCAGCTCACCTGGGGAGGGACACTATGGCTACACCTTC.

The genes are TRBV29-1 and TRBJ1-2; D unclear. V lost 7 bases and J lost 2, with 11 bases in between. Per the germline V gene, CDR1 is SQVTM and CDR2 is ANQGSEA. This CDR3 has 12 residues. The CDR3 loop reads CSAVTDNYGYTF. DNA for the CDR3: TGCAGCGCCGTTACCGACAACTATGGCTACACCTTC.

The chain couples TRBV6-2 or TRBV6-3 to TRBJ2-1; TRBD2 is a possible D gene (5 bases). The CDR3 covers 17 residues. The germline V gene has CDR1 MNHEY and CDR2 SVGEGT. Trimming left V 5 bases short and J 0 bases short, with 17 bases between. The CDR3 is CASSKPLDFISYNEQFF. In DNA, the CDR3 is TGTGCCAGCAGTAAACCACTGGACTTCATCTCCTACAATGAGCAGTTCTTC.

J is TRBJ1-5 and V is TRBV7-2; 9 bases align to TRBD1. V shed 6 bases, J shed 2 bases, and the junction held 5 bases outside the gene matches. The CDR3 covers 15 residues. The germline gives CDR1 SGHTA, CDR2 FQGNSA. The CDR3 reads CASSPRTGGNQPQHF. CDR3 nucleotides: TGTGCCAGCAGTCCAAGGACAGGGGGCAATCAGCCCCAGCATTTT.